This section outlines one T cell receptor (beta chain) sequence together with its context. The record originates from a study of blood T cell repertoires in COVID-19. For the study at large: The study drew acute and convalescent COVID-19 samples from the United States, Italy and Spain. The cDNA or gDNA used as material had been derived from T cells, B-cell-depleted T cells, or PBMCs.

The CDR3 has 12 residues. Germline V gives CDR1 MDHEN, CDR2 SYDVKM. The V and J ends lost 6 bases and 10 bases, in that order; junction bases with no gene match: 5. Original processing methods: Reference gene primers were amplified, and this amplification served to estimate nucleated cell counts. Libraries were prepared by immunoSEQ multiplex PCR; TCRdb keeps only in-frame clonotypes and omits some of them. The DNA was the basis for D and trimming; V, J and clone size are from that table. The data show some 100,000 clones, more than 70% seen once. The sequencing input was peripheral blood. V gene TRBV28 combines with J gene TRBJ2-1; 8 nucleotides match TRBD2. This TCR derives from an elderly woman with active COVID-19. CDR3 sequence reads: CASSLLAGEQFF. CDR3 DNA sequence: TGTGCCAGCAGCCTCTTAGCGGGAGAGCAGTTCTTC.